Below, one TCR beta chain is given with its context. Its antigen is not identified. The sample originates from a study of OX40 agonist ivuxolimab in advanced cancers. The repertoire was sequenced with immunoSEQ multiplex PCR; TCRdb's copy has only in-frame clones and lacks some. This sample has approximately 40,000 clones, with 92% found just once. V was pared by 4 bases and J by 0 bases, with 11 bases between. The CDR3 is 15 residues long. Germline V gene data show CDR1 as PRHDT and CDR2 as FYEKMQ (reference sequence). Points from the study as a whole: Nonresponders included some who also had low normalized T-cell clonal expansion.

The sequencing used CD4+ or CD8+ T cells sorted from blood, collected in a trial of the OX40 agonist ivuxolimab. V and J are TRBV13 and TRBJ2-3; possibly TRBD1 for D (6 bases). This sequence was found in an adult with an advanced solid tumor such as melanoma, head and neck, liver or kidney cancer. CDR3 amino acids: CASSSRTASTDTQYF. The CDR3 nucleotides are TGTGCCAGCAGCTCCCGGACAGCTAGCACAGATACGCAGTATTTT.